This paragraph reports one T cell receptor (beta chain). This clone's antigen is unknown. Base qualities are not recorded, but no much larger clone differs from it by a single base. From the germline V gene, CDR1 is ENHRY and CDR2 is SYGVKD. The junction shows trimming of 10 bases on V and 6 bases on J, plus 28 bases between the germline ends. Including cysteine and phenylalanine, the CDR3 has 17 amino acids. Here the CDR3 DNA is all that survives: 51 bases in frame from base 1. The data originate from a study of Graves' ophthalmopathy and Graves' hyperthyroidism (dated by TCRdb to between 2017 and 2018). Background for the entire study: A patient counted as having stable hyperthyroidism if there was no progression to ophthalmopathy within 18 months of follow-up. To tell Graves' ophthalmopathy apart from Graves' hyperthyroidism, and to predict which patients would progress to ophthalmopathy, the study relied on TCR beta repertoire signatures. In over 5 hyperthyroidism patients, the T-cell repertoire of thyroid tissue was compared with the T-cell repertoire of blood. Following sampling, methimazole starting at 30 mg daily was administered to hyperthyroidism patients, and high-dose intravenous methylprednisolone was administered to ophthalmopathy patients. To explore V-J signatures that distinguish ophthalmopathy from hyperthyroidism, a discovery set of around 100 patients was enrolled, made up of 40 to 45 with ophthalmopathy and 57 with stable hyperthyroidism. An independent validation cohort was composed of around 19 hyperthyroidism patients and more than 15 patients who later progressed from hyperthyroidism to ophthalmopathy. In total, approximately 130 blood samples were TCR-sequenced: approximately 42 ophthalmopathy, some 75 hyperthyroidism and roughly 17 hyperthyroidism-to-ophthalmopathy patients. Paper-wide results and their limitations: In validation, the model predicted ophthalmopathy progression with more than 55% sensitivity and roughly 72% specificity; around twelve predicted patients were CT-confirmed with GO in a median of around 6 months. Most expanded thyroid clonotypes with a frequency above 0.001 also appeared in blood, which suggests that blood repertoires may reflect the immune response in the thyroid. In cross-validation, the 13-signature model distinguished ophthalmopathy from stable hyperthyroidism with about 90% sensitivity and about 81% specificity, while in the test set the corresponding values were about 80% and 75%. No statistical method was used to predetermine the sample size, and group allocation was not hidden from the investigators.

Hyperthyroidism patients were newly diagnosed, with disease duration under 2 months, and aged 18 to 65 years. Patients were excluded if they had other autoimmune diseases, uncontrolled infections, pregnancy or lactation. Diagnosis relied on clinical symptoms, serum thyroxine, TRAb, thyroid ultrasound and orbital computed tomography. Trizol reagent was used to extract the total RNA, and its quality was then checked on an Agilent 2100 Bioanalyzer. For repertoire sequencing, TCR beta CDR3 regions were amplified from RNA transcripts. HTBI primers and the Qiagen OneStep RT-PCR kit were used in a first-round RT-PCR, which was followed by a second-round multiplex PCR, size selection and purification. Libraries were sequenced paired-end with 100 bp reads on an Illumina HiSeq2000. On the authors' methods: Reads were processed with SOAPnuke, discarding reads with adapters, uncalled bases, mean Phred below 15, or no exact constant-primer or identifier match. COPE v1.2.5 was used to merge the high-quality paired reads. Clonotypes were defined as unique nucleotide sequences and were aligned to IMGT TRB V, D and J references using MiTCR v1.1. The analysis was limited to V-J combinations with a frequency above 0.0001, which together covered about 99% of repertoires. A TCR clonal expansion and chaos score per V-J combination was defined as the ratio of F50 clonal expansion to chaos observed in the TCRdist matrix. Welch's t-statistics and random forest were used to reduce features to about 14 V-J combinations, which were fed into a naive Bayes classifier. The similarity between thyroid and blood repertoires was quantified using the Morisita-Horn index. Using fastp trimming at Q25 and MiXCR clonotype assembly, TCRdb reanalyzed the public sequencing data and kept in-frame beta chains. Every entry covers one CDR3 protein and lists the most common genes and DNA from its rows. These V and J calls derive from TCRdb rather than the authors' analysis. The sample profile shows 580,000 or so distinct CDR3 sequences; 35% to 45% of them were found once. 3.5% to 4.5% of the sample goes to the ten largest clones.

This receptor was obtained from an adult man with Graves' hyperthyroidism. Rearrangement joined TRBV10-3 to TRBJ1-5; the D gene assignment is ambiguous. The material sequenced was peripheral blood or thyroid tissue (not recorded which). The DNA sequence is as follows: TGTGCCACCGCTGATGCCAGCAGCCCCGAATCCGGTCAGCCCCAGCATTTT. The resulting protein is CATADASSPESGQPQHF.